This passage covers 19 T cell receptor beta chains from one sample sequenced in a study of Ad26.COV2.S vaccination and SARS-CoV-2 variants. Data came from immunoSEQ multiplex PCR; TCRdb stores just in-frame clones and leaves some out. The sample carries 300,000 to 350,000 clones, about nine tenths recorded once. Noted treatment: about 20 received Ad26.COV2.S at low or high dose, single or two shots; about 5 received placebo; per-sample allocation not given. Specimens were obtained on day 63 following the first vaccine or placebo injection. The sequencing here drew on peripheral blood, taken in a trial of Ad26.COV2.S vaccine versus placebo. The receptors stem from a person between 18 and 65 years old who received the Ad26.COV2.S COVID-19 vaccine or a placebo.

The chain employs TRBV5-1 and TRBJ2-5; a weak D match, TRBD2 (5 bases). V was cut by 4 bases and J by 4 bases, with 8 bases left in between. This CDR3 has 12 residues. The germline CDR1 and CDR2 sequences are SGHRS and YFSETQ. CDR3 residues: CASSQEVETQYF. The CDR3 DNA follows: TGCGCCAGCAGCCAGGAGGTAGAGACCCAGTACTTC. The variable domain in full, completed from reference TRBV5-1 and TRBJ2-5, reads KAGVTQTPRYLIKTRGQQVTLSCSPISGHRSVSWYQQTPGQGLQFLFEYFSETQRNKGNFPGRFSGRQFSNSRSEMNVSTLELGDSALYLCASSQEVETQYFGPGTRLLVL.

The chain joins TRBV7-9 to TRBJ1-1; maybe TRBD1 (6 bases). Trimming removed 1 base from V and 4 bases from J, with 13 bases in between. Germline V gives CDR1 SEHNR, CDR2 FQNEAQ (reference sequence). The CDR3 consists of 15 residues. The CDR3 loop is CASSLGQAGSTEAFF. The CDR3 DNA reads as TGTGCCAGCAGCTTAGGACAGGCAGGAAGCACTGAAGCTTTCTTT.

CDR3 sequence: CASITGQAGELFF. CDR3 nucleotides: TGTGCCAGCATTACAGGTCAGGCCGGGGAGCTGTTTTTT. This chain links TRBV18 with TRBJ2-2, with D possibly being TRBD1 (5 bases). V dropped 8 bases and J dropped 6 bases, with 13 bases sitting between them. In germline, CDR1 is KGHSH, CDR2 LQKENI. This CDR3 comprises 13 residues.

This rearrangement joins TRBV9 to TRBJ2-2; D uncertain. Per germline, CDR1 SGDLS and CDR2 YYNGEE. The germline V and J ends were trimmed by 2 bases and 0 bases, with 8 bases remaining between them. The CDR3 is 15 amino acids. The CDR3 region is CASSVLQTNTGELFF. The CDR3 DNA reads as TGTGCCAGCAGCGTTTTACAGACGAACACCGGGGAGCTGTTTTTT.

The rearrangement joins TRBV28 to TRBJ2-1; a possible D gene is TRBD2 (6 bases). The CDR3 extends over 13 amino acids. Trimming removed 6 bases from V and 7 bases from J, with 13 bases in between. Germline CDR1 is MDHEN and CDR2 is SYDVKM. CDR3 protein: CASSRWGVNEQFF. DNA of the CDR3: TGTGCCAGCAGCCGATGGGGGGTTAATGAGCAGTTCTTC.

This chain links TRBV30 with TRBJ2-5; maybe TRBD1 (5 bases). Germline-derived CDR1 and CDR2 are GTSNPN and SVGIG (reference sequence). The CDR3 covers 14 residues. V was shortened by 7 bases and J by 7 bases, with 22 bases between the two germline ends. The CDR3 is CAFMDQGGYGTQYF. DNA of the CDR3: TGTGCCTTCATGGACCAGGGCGGCTATGGGACCCAGTACTTC.

Note on this clone: Additional DNA sequences in this sample encode the identical CDR3. The rearrangement joins TRBV9 to TRBJ1-5; the match to TRBD1 covers 8 bases. The CDR3 runs 14 residues. With V trimmed by 4 bases and J by 3 bases, 3 bases remained unmatched. Germline assignment: CDR1 SGDLS and CDR2 YYNGEE. The CDR3 DNA is TGTGCCAGCAGCAGGACAGGGTCCAATCAGCCCCAGCATTTT. Protein product: CASSRTGSNQPQHF.

The genes are TRBV5-4 and TRBJ1-3, with D perhaps TRBD1 (6 bases). The germline V and J ends were trimmed by 4 bases and 0 bases, with 14 bases remaining between them. Per the germline V gene, CDR1 is SGHNT and CDR2 is YYREEE (reference sequence). This CDR3 region has 16 residues. CDR3 region: CASSPDSGLSGNTIYF. The CDR3 DNA reads as TGTGCCAGCAGCCCGGACAGCGGCCTCTCTGGAAACACCATATATTTT.

This rearrangement joins TRBV5-6 to TRBJ1-2; D not resolved. The CDR3 consists of 13 residues. Germline-derived CDR1 and CDR2 are SGHDT and YYEEEE. The V gene lost 0 bases and the J gene lost 3 bases, with 6 bases spanning the gap. In DNA, the CDR3 is TGTGCCAGCAGCTTGGGGTCAGACTATGGCTACACCTTC. It codes for CASSLGSDYGYTF.

V is TRBV19 and J is TRBJ1-1; possible D gene TRBD1, 5 bases. The CDR3 is made up of 15 amino acids. Germline V gene data show CDR1 as LNHDA and CDR2 as SQIVND (reference sequence). V was shortened by 3 bases and J by 2 bases, with 13 bases between the two germline ends. CDR3 in amino acids: CASSIYGGVNTEAFF. The CDR3 region has the DNA TGTGCCAGTAGTATCTACGGGGGGGTTAACACTGAAGCTTTCTTT. Together with reference TRBV19 and TRBJ1-1, the CDR3 gives the full variable domain: DGGITQSPKYLFRKEGQNVTLSCEQNLNHDAMYWYRQDPGQGLRLIYYSQIVNDFQKGDIAEGYSVSREKKESFPLTVTSAQKNPTAFYLCASSIYGGVNTEAFFGQGTRLTVV.

The gene calls are TRBV4-3 and TRBJ2-6; the match to TRBD1 covers 12 bases. Germline values: CDR1 LGHNA, CDR2 YSLEER. This CDR3 is built from 20 residues. The V and J ends lost 3 bases and 2 bases, in that order; junction bases with no gene match: 11. The CDR3 sequence: CASSQRAGTGGLTGANVLTF. The CDR3 nucleotides read TGCGCCAGCAGCCAGCGAGCCGGGACAGGGGGCCTCACTGGGGCCAACGTCCTGACTTTC.

The gene calls are TRBV14 and TRBJ2-6; D may correspond to TRBD1 or TRBD2 (5 bases each). The V end was cut by 0 bases, the J end by 0 bases, with 12 bases between. The germline V gene encodes CDR1 SGHDN and CDR2 FVKESK. CDR3 length equals 18 residues. The CDR3 DNA reads as TGTGCCAGCAGCCAAGATCCGGGACGGCGCTCTGGGGCCAACGTCCTGACTTTC. This translates into CASSQDPGRRSGANVLTF.

The CDR3 loop is CASTPQGYTEAFF. The CDR3 nucleotides are TGTGCCAGCACCCCCCAGGGGTACACTGAAGCTTTCTTT. This chain joins TRBV3-1 (or the pseudogene TRBV3-2) and TRBJ1-1; D may be TRBD1 (6 bases). The CDR3 consists of 13 residues. The V end lost 7 bases, the J end lost 3 bases, and 12 bases lay between the germline ends. Germline values: CDR1 LGHDT, CDR2 YNNKEL (reference sequence).

The chain carries TRBV29-1 and TRBJ2-7, with TRBD1 matching over 8 bases. V gave up 6 bases and J gave up 0 bases; unmatched junction bases: 7. Germline values: CDR1 SQVTM, CDR2 ANQGSEA. The CDR3 extends over 14 amino acids. Here the CDR3 reads CSVRQGISSYEQYF. The CDR3 nucleotides read TGCAGCGTCCGACAGGGGATAAGCTCCTACGAGCAGTACTTC.

The CDR3 DNA sequence: TGTGCCAGCAGCTTGTGGGGGTTGATCACAGATACGCAGTATTTT. Protein: CASSLWGLITDTQYF. The chain has TRBV5-6 and TRBJ2-3; the D gene could be TRBD1 or TRBD2 (5 bases each). CDR3 length equals 15 residues. V was pared by 1 base and J by 2 bases, with 11 bases between. Germline V gene sequence: CDR1 SGHDT, CDR2 YYEEEE.

The chain links TRBV7-8 to TRBJ1-2; 7 bases agree with TRBD1. The ends lost 3 bases at V and 0 bases at J; junction bases unmatched: 7. The CDR3 spans 16 residues. From germline, CDR1 is SGHVS and CDR2 FQNEAQ. CDR3 protein: CASSLTFGQANYGYTF. The CDR3 region has the DNA TGTGCCAGCAGCTTGACTTTCGGACAGGCTAACTATGGCTACACCTTC. The whole variable domain, filled in from reference TRBV7-8 and TRBJ1-2, reads GAGVSQSPRYKVAKRGQDVALRCDPISGHVSLFWYQQALGQGPEFLTYFQNEAQLDKSGLPSDRFFAERPEGSVSTLKIQRTQQEDSAVYLCASSLTFGQANYGYTFGSGTRLTVV.

The chain joins TRBV7-9 to TRBJ2-1, with D maybe TRBD1 (6 bases). V was clipped by 3 bases and J by 0 bases, with 6 bases between them. The CDR3 has 14 amino acids. The germline gives CDR1 SEHNR, CDR2 FQNEAQ (reference sequence). The CDR3, as DNA: TGTGCCAGCAGCTTGGACAGCTCCTACAATGAGCAGTTCTTC. This translates into CASSLDSSYNEQFF.

This clone has at least ten counts. The chain employs TRBV5-1 and TRBJ1-2, with TRBD1 as a possible D gene (5 bases). The germline V gene has CDR1 SGHRS and CDR2 YFSETQ. Between the trimmed V and J ends, which lost 1 base and 3 bases, there was a span of 10 bases. The CDR3 length is 14 residues. DNA of the CDR3: TGCGCCAGCAGCTTGTGGGACTCCTACTATGGCTACACCTTC. Amino acids: CASSLWDSYYGYTF.

The rearrangement joins TRBV4-3 to TRBJ1-1; TRBD1 might be the D (6 bases). CDR3 size: 15 residues. V was cut by 0 bases and J by 9 bases, with 17 bases left in between. The germline gives CDR1 LGHNA, CDR2 YSLEER. The CDR3, as DNA: TGCGCCAGCAGCCAAGAGCCCCAACAGGGACTTAAAGCTTTCTTT. Encoded protein: CASSQEPQQGLKAFF.